This is a list of T cell receptor beta chains from one sample in a study of cytomegalovirus exposure and HLA in healthy donors. Method: immunoSEQ multiplex PCR; TCRdb's copy keeps in-frame clones and lacks some. The sample includes some 93,000 clones, less than 9.5% of them seen just once. The sample taken for sequencing was PBMCs. The receptors were gathered from a man between 50 and 59 years old in good health and CMV-seropositive. Each CDR3 is given with its conserved first and last residue. D genes are given only for firm matches. The size entry is marked missing in some rows and otherwise reads once, few, many or a size class.

v_gene: TRBV4-1
j_gene: TRBJ1-5
abundance: .
d_gene: .
CDR3nt: TGCGCCAGCAGCCAAGATACGGGGGACAATCAGCCCCAGCATTTT
CDR3aa: CASSQDTGDNQPQHF

v_gene: TRBV28
j_gene: TRBJ2-4
abundance: .
d_gene: TRBD1
CDR3nt: TGTGCCAGCAGTTTAAGAGGACAGGGGGTTGGAAACATTCAGTACTTC
CDR3aa: CASSLRGQGVGNIQYF

v_gene: TRBV28
j_gene: TRBJ2-2
abundance: .
d_gene: .
CDR3nt: TGTGCCAGCAGTTTAGGGGGCGCGGGCGGGGAGCTGTTTTTT
CDR3aa: CASSLGGAGGELFF

v_gene: TRBV9
j_gene: TRBJ2-1
abundance: .
d_gene: .
CDR3nt: TGTGCCAGCAGCTCGAGGTCGGGAGCTGGGCACAATGAGCAGTTCTTC
CDR3aa: CASSSRSGAGHNEQFF

v_gene: TRBV15
j_gene: TRBJ2-7
abundance: .
d_gene: TRBD2
CDR3nt: TGTGCCACCAGCAGAAGTCGGGGGGGTCCCTACGAGCAGCACTTC
CDR3aa: CATSRSRGGPYEQHF

v_gene: TRBV29-1
j_gene: TRBJ1-1
abundance: few
d_gene: TRBD1
CDR3nt: TGCAGCGTTGAGGGGACAGGGAGGGGCACTGAAGCTTTCTTT
CDR3aa: CSVEGTGRGTEAFF

v_gene: TRBV6-6
j_gene: TRBJ2-7
abundance: few
d_gene: TRBD2
CDR3nt: TGTGCCAGCAGTTACGGCGGGGGAGCCTACGAGCAGTACTTC
CDR3aa: CASSYGGGAYEQYF

v_gene: TRBV4-2
j_gene: TRBJ2-5
abundance: .
d_gene: TRBD1
CDR3nt: TGTGCCAGCAGCCAACCTGGACAGGGAGGAGAGACCCAGTACTTC
CDR3aa: CASSQPGQGGETQYF

v_gene: TRBV7-9
j_gene: TRBJ1-2
abundance: few
d_gene: TRBD1
CDR3nt: TGTGCCAGCAGTCGGGACAGGGTGGGTGGCTACACCTTC
CDR3aa: CASSRDRVGGYTF

v_gene: TRBV7-8
j_gene: TRBJ2-3
abundance: .
d_gene: TRBD2
CDR3nt: TGTGCCAGCAGCTTACAGGGACTAGCGGTATCAGATACGCAGTATTTT
CDR3aa: CASSLQGLAVSDTQYF

v_gene: TRBV7-6
j_gene: TRBJ1-2
abundance: few
d_gene: .
CDR3nt: TGTGCCAGCAGGGGAGCGGGGTCGTATGGCTACACCTTC
CDR3aa: CASRGAGSYGYTF

v_gene: TRBV7-2
j_gene: TRBJ1-4
abundance: many
d_gene: TRBD1
CDR3nt: TGTGCCAGCAGCCTTCGGACAGGGGACCTGTTTTTT
CDR3aa: CASSLRTGDLFF

v_gene: TRBV29-1
j_gene: TRBJ2-1
abundance: .
d_gene: TRBD1
CDR3nt: TGCAGCGTTGTTTCTCCGGGACAGAGGCACAATGAGCAGTTCTTC
CDR3aa: CSVVSPGQRHNEQFF

v_gene: TRBV30
j_gene: TRBJ1-5
abundance: .
d_gene: .
CDR3nt: TGTGCCTGGAGTGACGGTCCCTCGCAGCATTTT
CDR3aa: CAWSDGPSQHF

v_gene: TRBV5-5
j_gene: TRBJ1-1
abundance: .
d_gene: TRBD1
CDR3nt: TGTGCCAGCAGCGACGGACAGGGGGACACTGAAGCTTTCTTT
CDR3aa: CASSDGQGDTEAFF

v_gene: TRBV7-2
j_gene: TRBJ2-1
abundance: .
d_gene: TRBD2
CDR3nt: TGTGCCAGCAGCTTAGCGGGAGGGCCACCATCTTATCACAATGAGCAGTTCTTC
CDR3aa: CASSLAGGPPSYHNEQFF

v_gene: TRBV25-1
j_gene: TRBJ1-2
abundance: few
d_gene: TRBD1
CDR3nt: TGTGCCAGCAGTGACCCGGGACAGGGACCCTATGGCTACACCTTC
CDR3aa: CASSDPGQGPYGYTF

v_gene: TRBV7-2
j_gene: TRBJ1-5
abundance: .
d_gene: .
CDR3nt: TGTGCCAGCAGCTTAGGCAGGGGCAATCAGCCCCAGCATTTT
CDR3aa: CASSLGRGNQPQHF

v_gene: TRBV28
j_gene: TRBJ1-1
abundance: few
d_gene: TRBD1
CDR3nt: TGTGCCAGCAGTTTAACAGGGGGGAACACTGAAGCTTTCTTT
CDR3aa: CASSLTGGNTEAFF

v_gene: TRBV5-6
j_gene: TRBJ1-5
abundance: few
d_gene: .
CDR3nt: TGTGCCAGCAGCTTGTCAGGGGCCAGCAATCAGCCCCAGCATTTT
CDR3aa: CASSLSGASNQPQHF

v_gene: TRBV14
j_gene: TRBJ1-1
abundance: .
d_gene: .
CDR3nt: TGTGCCAGCAGCCAAGAGGAGGGTTGGGTCACTGAAGCTTTCTTT
CDR3aa: CASSQEEGWVTEAFF

v_gene: TRBV28
j_gene: TRBJ1-4
abundance: few
d_gene: .
CDR3nt: TGTGCCAGCACCCCGGGGGGGTCCAATCCCTCTAATGAAAAACTGTTTTTT
CDR3aa: CASTPGGSNPSNEKLFF

v_gene: TRBV2
j_gene: TRBJ2-7
abundance: few
d_gene: TRBD2
CDR3nt: TGTGCCAGCAGGGGGACTAGCAGAGGAGTCGAGCAGTACTTC
CDR3aa: CASRGTSRGVEQYF

v_gene: TRBV25-1
j_gene: TRBJ2-5
abundance: .
d_gene: .
CDR3nt: TGTGCCAGCAGTGAACCCCGGACAGATCAAGAGACCCAGTACTTC
CDR3aa: CASSEPRTDQETQYF

v_gene: TRBV28
j_gene: TRBJ2-4
abundance: .
d_gene: .
CDR3nt: TGTGCGAGCAGAGGCGGCCCAGGGAATCCTGTTGCGGACATTCAGTACTTC
CDR3aa: CASRGGPGNPVADIQYF

v_gene: TRBV5-1
j_gene: TRBJ2-3
abundance: few
d_gene: TRBD2
CDR3nt: TGCGCCAGCAGCTTGGGCGGGACTAGCAGTACAGATACGCAGTATTTT
CDR3aa: CASSLGGTSSTDTQYF

v_gene: TRBV10-3
j_gene: TRBJ2-7
abundance: .
d_gene: .
CDR3nt: TGTGCCACCGAGGCCAAGGGAGGCGCCTACGAGCAGTACTTC
CDR3aa: CATEAKGGAYEQYF

v_gene: TRBV5-6
j_gene: TRBJ1-1
abundance: .
d_gene: .
CDR3nt: TGTGCCAGCAGCTTGATAGAGAACACTGAAGCTTTCTTT
CDR3aa: CASSLIENTEAFF

v_gene: TRBV2
j_gene: TRBJ2-7
abundance: few
d_gene: .
CDR3nt: TGTGCCAGCAGTGTGATCGGAGGGTTCGACTACGAGCAGTACTTC
CDR3aa: CASSVIGGFDYEQYF

v_gene: TRBV7-9
j_gene: TRBJ1-1
abundance: .
d_gene: .
CDR3nt: TGTGCCAGCAGAAACCAGGGGAGTGAAGCTTTCTTT
CDR3aa: CASRNQGSEAFF

v_gene: TRBV5-1
j_gene: TRBJ2-1
abundance: .
d_gene: TRBD1
CDR3nt: TGCGCCAGCAGTTTGACAGGGAGCGCCTACAATGAGCAGTTCTTC
CDR3aa: CASSLTGSAYNEQFF

v_gene: TRBV7-2
j_gene: TRBJ2-1
abundance: .
d_gene: TRBD2
CDR3nt: TGTGCCAGCAGCTTCCGCACGTCCCGGACTAGCGGAAGATACAATGAGCAGTTCTTC
CDR3aa: CASSFRTSRTSGRYNEQFF

v_gene: TRBV6-4
j_gene: TRBJ1-2
abundance: .
d_gene: .
CDR3nt: TGTGCCAGCAGTGACTCTCGGGGGGATGGCTACACCTTC
CDR3aa: CASSDSRGDGYTF

v_gene: TRBV27
j_gene: TRBJ2-6
abundance: .
d_gene: .
CDR3nt: TGTGCCAGCAGTTCACAGGGCCTTTCTGGGGCCAACGTCCTGACTTTC
CDR3aa: CASSSQGLSGANVLTF

v_gene: TRBV5-1
j_gene: TRBJ1-1
abundance: few
d_gene: .
CDR3nt: TGCGCCAGCAGCTTGACGACAGGCGTTTACACTGAAGCTTTCTTT
CDR3aa: CASSLTTGVYTEAFF

v_gene: TRBV4-2
j_gene: TRBJ1-1
abundance: .
d_gene: .
CDR3nt: TGTGCCAGCAGCCAAGATGTGAAAAGGAGGAATCTCCTGAACACTGAAGCTTTCTTT
CDR3aa: CASSQDVKRRNLLNTEAFF

v_gene: TRBV14
j_gene: TRBJ2-5
abundance: few
d_gene: .
CDR3nt: TGTGCCAGCAGCCCGACTAGAGTCCAAGAGACCCAGTACTTC
CDR3aa: CASSPTRVQETQYF

v_gene: TRBV5-6
j_gene: TRBJ2-7
abundance: few
d_gene: TRBD1
CDR3nt: TGTGCCAGCAGCTCCGGGACAGGGGCCTACGAGCAGTACTTC
CDR3aa: CASSSGTGAYEQYF

v_gene: TRBV19
j_gene: TRBJ2-2
abundance: .
d_gene: .
CDR3nt: TGTGCCAGTAGTATAGGTCCATTCCGGGCGAACACCGGGGAGCTGTTTTTT
CDR3aa: CASSIGPFRANTGELFF

v_gene: TRBV6-1
j_gene: TRBJ2-4
abundance: .
d_gene: TRBD2
CDR3nt: TGTGCCAGCAGTGAATCGGGACTAGGATCGAACATTCAGTACTTC
CDR3aa: CASSESGLGSNIQYF

v_gene: TRBV5-8
j_gene: TRBJ2-7
abundance: .
d_gene: .
CDR3nt: TGTGCCAGCAGTATTGGACAAGCAAGACCCTACGAGCAGTACTTC
CDR3aa: CASSIGQARPYEQYF

v_gene: TRBV7-9
j_gene: TRBJ2-3
abundance: few
d_gene: .
CDR3nt: TGTGCCAGCAGCTTACTTGTGAGCACAGATACGCAGTATTTT
CDR3aa: CASSLLVSTDTQYF

v_gene: TRBV5-1
j_gene: TRBJ2-1
abundance: .
d_gene: TRBD2
CDR3nt: TGCGCCAGCAGCCTAGCGGGAGGTCTGAACAATGAGCAGTTCTTC
CDR3aa: CASSLAGGLNNEQFF

v_gene: TRBV29-1
j_gene: TRBJ1-1
abundance: few
d_gene: TRBD1
CDR3nt: TGCAGCGTTTTACAGGGGGGGAGTGAAGCTTTCTTT
CDR3aa: CSVLQGGSEAFF

v_gene: TRBV28
j_gene: TRBJ2-5
abundance: .
d_gene: .
CDR3nt: TGTGCCAGCAGCCTGCGGGCTCTGCAAGAGACCCAGTACTTC
CDR3aa: CASSLRALQETQYF

v_gene: TRBV30
j_gene: TRBJ1-1
abundance: .
d_gene: TRBD1
CDR3nt: TGTGCCTGGATTCGGGACAGAGGAAACACTGAAGCTTTCTTT
CDR3aa: CAWIRDRGNTEAFF

v_gene: TRBV5-1
j_gene: TRBJ2-2
abundance: .
d_gene: .
CDR3nt: TGCGCCAGCAGCAGCGGACAGACGAACACCGGGGAGCTGTTTTTT
CDR3aa: CASSSGQTNTGELFF

v_gene: TRBV18
j_gene: TRBJ1-5
abundance: .
d_gene: .
CDR3nt: TGTGCCAGCTCGCGGGGACGAGCGGGCAATCAGCCCCAGCATTTT
CDR3aa: CASSRGRAGNQPQHF

v_gene: TRBV7-2
j_gene: TRBJ2-7
abundance: .
d_gene: .
CDR3nt: TGTGCCAGCAGCCCCGCGCGGGAAAGGAACTACGAGCAGTACTTC
CDR3aa: CASSPARERNYEQYF

v_gene: TRBV5-1
j_gene: TRBJ1-1
abundance: .
d_gene: .
CDR3nt: TGCGCCAGCAGCCAGAGGGAGGGAACTGAAGCTTTCTTT
CDR3aa: CASSQREGTEAFF

v_gene: TRBV12-1
j_gene: TRBJ2-7
abundance: .
d_gene: .
CDR3nt: TGTGCCAGCAAATCCCGGAAAATCACCGGGACTAGCGGAAACGAGCAGTACTTC
CDR3aa: CASKSRKITGTSGNEQYF

v_gene: TRBV5-4
j_gene: TRBJ1-1
abundance: .
d_gene: .
CDR3nt: TGTGCCAGCAGCGACTCCGCAGGGATGAACACTGAAGCTTTCTTT
CDR3aa: CASSDSAGMNTEAFF

v_gene: TRBV27
j_gene: TRBJ2-5
abundance: .
d_gene: TRBD2
CDR3nt: TGTGCCAGCAGAATAGCGGGTCGAGAGACCCAGTACTTC
CDR3aa: CASRIAGRETQYF

v_gene: TRBV2
j_gene: TRBJ2-1
abundance: .
d_gene: .
CDR3nt: TGTGCCAGCATCCAGCGGCCAAGCTCCTACAATGAGCAGTTCTTC
CDR3aa: CASIQRPSSYNEQFF

v_gene: TRBV6-1
j_gene: TRBJ2-5
abundance: few
d_gene: TRBD1
CDR3nt: TGTGCCAGCACCGGACAGGGGGGAGGCGAGACCCAGTACTTC
CDR3aa: CASTGQGGGETQYF